The 21 T cell receptor beta chains below all came from one sample that was sequenced in a study of siplizumab effects on memory and regulatory T cells. The method was immunoSEQ multiplex PCR; TCRdb's version includes in-frame clones alone and lacks a portion of them. The data show 80,000 to 130,000 clones, 91% seen once. The sequencing sample was made of CD4+ T cells sorted from blood. The origin of the receptors is a human donor in good health. Some clones in this sample may be carry-over from other donors' samples.

This clone was counted once. The rearrangement joins TRBV5-8 to TRBJ2-5; TRBD1 matches 7 bases. V shed 0 bases, J shed 5 bases, and the junction held 4 bases outside the gene matches. The germline gives CDR1 SGHTS, CDR2 YDEGEE. CDR3 length: 14 amino acids. CDR3 coding DNA: TGTGCCAGCAGCTTGGAGGGGGCATTGGAGACCCAGTACTTC. It yields the protein CASSLEGALETQYF.

The CDR3: CASSPKQTDTIYF. The CDR3 bases are TGTGCCAGCTCACCCAAACAGACGGACACCATATATTTT. The gene calls are TRBV2 and TRBJ1-3; D ambiguous. The CDR3 runs 13 residues. V lost 8 bases to trimming and J lost 8 bases, with 16 bases between them. CDR1 is SNHLY, CDR2 FYNNEI, per germline.

This sequence joins TRBV5-6 and TRBJ2-5; 9 bases agree with TRBD2. There are 18 residues in the CDR3. Germline loops: CDR1 SGHDT, CDR2 YYEEEE. The V segment lost 5 bases and the J segment 3 bases; nucleotides outside the gene matches: 17. This CDR3 reads CASSTAVGREGFEETQYF. In nucleotides, the CDR3 is TGTGCCAGCAGTACTGCGGTGGGGCGGGAGGGGTTTGAAGAGACCCAGTACTTC.

This clone occurred once. The chain employs TRBV5-4 and TRBJ2-5; 10 positions match TRBD2. From germline, CDR1 is SGHNT and CDR2 YYREEE (reference sequence). This CDR3 region has 15 residues. With V trimmed by 2 bases and J by 5 bases, 6 bases remained unmatched. The CDR3 reads CASSLPGLALETQYF. CDR3 bases: TGTGCCAGCAGCTTACCGGGACTAGCGCTGGAGACCCAGTACTTC. Together with reference TRBV5-4 and TRBJ2-5, the CDR3 gives the full variable domain: ETGVTQSPTHLIKTRGQQVTLRCSSQSGHNTVSWYQQALGQGPQFIFQYYREEENGRGNFPPRFSGLQFPNYSSELNVNALELDDSALYLCASSLPGLALETQYFGPGTRLLVL.

The chain recombines TRBV14 with TRBJ2-5; 10 bases fit TRBD2. Germline V gene sequence: CDR1 SGHDN, CDR2 FVKESK. The CDR3 runs 15 residues. V gave up 0 bases and J gave up 4 bases; unmatched junction bases: 2. CDR3 DNA: TGTGCCAGCAGCCAAGAAGTAGCGGGAGGAGAGACCCAGTACTTC. It codes for CASSQEVAGGETQYF.

CDR3 protein: CASSQTSSGRANEQFF. DNA of the CDR3: TGTGCCAGCAGCCAAACCAGTAGCGGGAGGGCCAATGAGCAGTTCTTC. The gene calls are TRBV7-9 and TRBJ2-1, with 11 bases identical to TRBD2. Per germline, CDR1 SEHNR and CDR2 FQNEAQ (reference sequence). The CDR3 is 16 amino acids. Germline trimming cut 5 bases from V and 6 bases from J; bases unmatched to any gene: 9.

The gene calls are TRBV19 and TRBJ2-1, with 7 bases fitting TRBD2. Losses at the gene ends were 5 bases for V and 4 bases for J; bases not matched to a gene: 14. This CDR3 has 17 residues. The germline CDR1 and CDR2 sequences are LNHDA and SQIVND (reference sequence). The CDR3 DNA follows: TGTGCCAGTAGTTCCCCTTGGGGGGAGGGCCGGTACAATGAGCAGTTCTTC. Residues: CASSSPWGEGRYNEQFF.

The V and J genes are TRBV29-1 and TRBJ1-1; D is unresolved. The CDR3 is 13 amino acids. The V end was cut by 7 bases, the J end by 4 bases, with 16 bases between. The germline V gene has CDR1 SQVTM and CDR2 ANQGSEA. In nucleotides, the CDR3 is TGCAGCGCATCCCACTCGATCGGCACTGAAGCTTTCTTT. Its protein product is CSASHSIGTEAFF. The full variable domain, in which reference TRBV29-1 and TRBJ1-1 provide the parts outside the CDR3, is SAVISQKPSRDICQRGTSLTIQCQVDSQVTMMFWYRQQPGQSLTLIATANQGSEATYESGFVIDKFPISRPNLTFSTLTVSNMSPEDSSIYLCSASHSIGTEAFFGQGTRLTVV.

This chain uses TRBV27 with TRBJ2-1, with D maybe TRBD2 (5 bases). Germline values: CDR1 MNHEY, CDR2 SMNVEV (reference sequence). Trimming pared 3 bases from V and 5 bases from J, leaving 20 bases between. CDR3 length equals 17 residues. The CDR3 protein is CASSFARRRVGHNEQFF. The DNA of the CDR3 is TGTGCCAGCAGTTTTGCGCGGCGGCGGGTTGGGCACAATGAGCAGTTCTTC.

V gene TRBV14 combines with J gene TRBJ2-1, with TRBD2 identical over 8 bases. The V gene's germline CDR1 is SGHDN and CDR2 FVKESK. This CDR3 is built from 15 residues. With 3 bases clipped from V and 7 bases from J, the junction kept 8 bases outside the gene matches. Here the CDR3 DNA reads TGTGCCAGCAGCCAGAGACTAGCGCCCTTGAATGAGCAGTTCTTC. Its translation: CASSQRLAPLNEQFF.

The chain is built from TRBV16 and TRBJ1-2; the match to TRBD1 covers 8 bases. Unmatched junction bases numbered 8, after V lost 3 bases and J lost 5 bases. Germline V lookup: CDR1 KGHSY, CDR2 FQNENV. The CDR3 totals 15 residues. The CDR3 sequence is CASSQGTGGIYGYTF. Written as DNA, the CDR3 is TGTGCCAGCAGCCAGGGGACAGGAGGGATATATGGCTACACCTTC.

A single count supports this clone. The J gene is TRBJ2-2, the V gene TRBV5-4, with 8 positions matching TRBD1. This CDR3 has 15 amino acids. Germline-derived CDR1 and CDR2 are SGHNT and YYREEE (reference sequence). With V trimmed by 4 bases and J by 5 bases, 7 bases remained unmatched. In nucleotides, the CDR3 is TGTGCCAGCAGCCAAGGGGACAGGAAGACCGGGGAGCTGTTTTTT. As protein: CASSQGDRKTGELFF. Full variable domain (remainder filled in from reference TRBV5-4 and TRBJ2-2): ETGVTQSPTHLIKTRGQQVTLRCSSQSGHNTVSWYQQALGQGPQFIFQYYREEENGRGNFPPRFSGLQFPNYSSELNVNALELDDSALYLCASSQGDRKTGELFFGEGSRLTVL.

V gene TRBV19 combines with J gene TRBJ2-4; D is unresolved. V was shortened by 4 bases and J by 0 bases, with 7 bases between the two germline ends. Germline values: CDR1 LNHDA, CDR2 SQIVND (reference sequence). This CDR3 is built from 14 residues. The CDR3 region has the DNA TGTGCCAGTAGTAGGCTCCTAGCCAAAAACATTCAGTACTTC. Its protein product is CASSRLLAKNIQYF.

The chain employs TRBV19 and TRBJ1-4; possible D gene TRBD1, 6 bases. The CDR3 length is 15 residues. CDR1 is LNHDA, CDR2 SQIVND, per germline (reference sequence). Trimming stripped 7 bases from V and 6 bases from J, with 18 bases between. The CDR3 reads CASKISRGGDEKLFF. DNA for the CDR3: TGTGCCAGTAAAATCAGCAGGGGCGGGGATGAAAAACTGTTTTTT. Complete variable domain (other parts from reference TRBV19 and TRBJ1-4): DGGITQSPKYLFRKEGQNVTLSCEQNLNHDAMYWYRQDPGQGLRLIYYSQIVNDFQKGDIAEGYSVSREKKESFPLTVTSAQKNPTAFYLCASKISRGGDEKLFFGSGTQLSVL.

J is TRBJ2-7 and V is TRBV5-1; no clear D gene. The CDR3 extends over 14 amino acids. Trimming shortened V by 0 bases and J by 6 bases, and 13 bases separated the two germline ends. Germline values: CDR1 SGHRS, CDR2 YFSETQ. The CDR3 DNA reads as TGCGCCAGCAGCTTGGTAGTTGGCCAGGCCGAGCAGTACTTC. Translated, it gives CASSLVVGQAEQYF. Full variable domain (remainder filled in from reference TRBV5-1 and TRBJ2-7): KAGVTQTPRYLIKTRGQQVTLSCSPISGHRSVSWYQQTPGQGLQFLFEYFSETQRNKGNFPGRFSGRQFSNSRSEMNVSTLELGDSALYLCASSLVVGQAEQYFGPGTRLTVT.

This chain joins TRBV6-5 and TRBJ2-1; no clear D gene. V was clipped by 2 bases and J by 9 bases, with 8 bases between them. CDR3 size: 12 residues. Germline values: CDR1 MNHEY, CDR2 SVGAGI. The CDR3 DNA is TGTGCCAGCAGTTACACCCTGGGTGAGCAGTTCTTC. Its protein product is CASSYTLGEQFF.

This rearrangement joins TRBV7-2 to TRBJ1-5, with D hard to call. Germline-derived CDR1 and CDR2 are SGHTA and FQGNSA. The length of the CDR3 is 13 residues. The V end lost 2 bases, the J end lost 2 bases, and 4 bases lay between the germline ends. The CDR3 loop is CASSLRGNQPQHF. The CDR3 DNA follows: TGTGCCAGCAGCTTAAGGGGCAATCAGCCCCAGCATTTT.

The chain has TRBV4-2 and TRBJ1-5; the D gene is possibly TRBD1 (6 bases). V lost 4 bases, J lost 9 bases, and 13 bases lay in between. Germline CDR1 reads LGHNA; CDR2 reads YNFKEQ. The CDR3 runs 13 residues. The chain's CDR3 is CASSPGGQGPQHF. The CDR3 DNA reads TGTGCCAGCAGCCCGGGGGGGCAAGGGCCCCAGCATTTT.

The chain employs TRBV11-3 and TRBJ2-5; D is unclear. Germline V gene data show CDR1 as SGHNT and CDR2 as YENEEA. V lost 4 bases and J lost 2, with 5 bases in between. The CDR3 runs 12 residues. CDR3 amino acids: CASSSNQETQYF. As DNA, the CDR3 is TGTGCCAGCAGCTCTAATCAAGAGACCCAGTACTTC.

The CDR3 bases are TGCGCCAGCAGCTTGGTGGGAGGGGGTCAGCCCCAGCATTTT. This encodes CASSLVGGGQPQHF. The chain has TRBV5-1 and TRBJ1-5; maybe TRBD1 (6 bases). Trimming left V 0 bases short and J 6 bases short, with 10 bases between. The CDR3 covers 14 residues. Germline V lookup: CDR1 SGHRS, CDR2 YFSETQ.

This rearrangement joins TRBV11-2 to TRBJ1-1; 7 bases are shared with TRBD1. This CDR3 is built from 14 residues. V trimming: 1 base; J trimming: 4 bases; junction bases outside the gene matches: 3. The germline CDR1 and CDR2 sequences are SGHAT and FQNNGV. The CDR3 DNA reads as TGTGCCAGCAGCTTAGTGAGGACAGGCACTGAAGCTTTCTTT. Its protein product is CASSLVRTGTEAFF.